One and the same sample provided the 32 T cell receptor beta chains below, sequenced in a study of T cell responses to AZD1222 COVID-19 vaccine. The table came from immunoSEQ multiplex PCR; TCRdb's copy has only in-frame clones and leaves some out. Among some 90,000 clones listed, 88% were seen once. The sequenced sample was peripheral blood, obtained on day 0 of AZD1222 vaccination. The origin of the receptors is an adult in good health.

The genes are TRBV6-1 and TRBJ2-1; 11 nucleotides agree with TRBD2. CDR1 is MNHNS, CDR2 SASEGT, per germline. The V gene end was trimmed by 2 bases and the J gene end by 9 bases; junction bases not matched to a gene: 9. The CDR3 consists of 16 residues. The CDR3 DNA sequence: TGTGCCAGCAGTGAAATAGCGGGGGGGCCTTTGAGTGAGCAGTTCTTC. Encoded protein: CASSEIAGGPLSEQFF.

This clone was found once. The V call is TRBV20-1, the J call TRBJ1-1; D is perhaps TRBD1 (5 bases). Germline CDR1 is DFQATT and CDR2 is SNEGSKA (reference sequence). CDR3 length: 11 amino acids. Trimming removed 2 bases from V and 7 bases from J, with 8 bases in between. The DNA of the CDR3 is TGCAGTGCTAGAAGGGACCGTGAAGCTTTCTTT. This gives the protein CSARRDREAFF.

CDR3 sequence (DNA): TGTGCCAGCAGCCTCCCCGGACAGTCGGATTACCAGTTCTTC. It is translated as CASSLPGQSDYQFF. The chain combines TRBV3-1 (or the pseudogene TRBV3-2) with TRBJ2-1, with TRBD1 as a possible D gene (6 bases). CDR3 length equals 14 residues. V was clipped by 4 bases and J by 13 bases, with 20 bases between them. CDR1 LGHDT and CDR2 YNNKEL come from the germline V gene (reference sequence).

The chain uses TRBV6-1 and TRBJ2-7; tentatively, D is TRBD1 (6 bases). The CDR3 spans 15 residues. Germline assignment: CDR1 MNHNS and CDR2 SASEGT. V was cut by 2 bases and J by 1 base, with 12 bases left in between. The CDR3 sequence is CASSETGRSSYEQYF. The CDR3 DNA follows: TGTGCCAGCAGTGAAACAGGGAGAAGTTCCTACGAGCAGTACTTC.

The rearrangement links TRBV19 to TRBJ1-4; TRBD1 is a possible D gene (5 bases). V was pared by 7 bases and J by 1 base, with 16 bases between. The CDR3 extends over 16 amino acids. Germline CDR1 reads LNHDA; CDR2 reads SQIVND (reference sequence). The DNA of the CDR3 is TGTGCCAGTATTTCAAGGGGAGGTGGAACTAATGAAAAACTGTTTTTT. As protein: CASISRGGGTNEKLFF.

The chain is built from TRBV18 and TRBJ2-7, with a weak D call TRBD1 (6 bases). Deletions cut 0 bases from V and 2 bases from J, with 11 bases between. This CDR3 spans 15 amino acids. Germline values: CDR1 KGHSH, CDR2 LQKENI. The CDR3: CASSPPSSGAYEQYF. The CDR3 DNA sequence: TGTGCCAGCTCACCACCCTCGTCAGGGGCCTACGAGCAGTACTTC.

This clone was observed a single time. The rearrangement uses TRBV7-2 and TRBJ2-5; D gene uncertain. Trimming left V 2 bases short and J 5 bases short, with 12 bases between. This CDR3 is built from 14 residues. Germline assignment: CDR1 SGHTA and CDR2 FQGNSA. CDR3 sequence: CASSLSLSMETQYF. The CDR3 DNA reads TGTGCCAGCAGCTTATCCCTAAGTATGGAGACCCAGTACTTC. The whole variable domain, remainder taken from reference TRBV7-2 and TRBJ2-5, is GAGVSQSPSNKVTEKGKDVELRCDPISGHTALYWYRQSLGQGLEFLIYFQGNSAPDKSGLPSDRFSAERTGGSVSTLTIQRTQQEDSAVYLCASSLSLSMETQYFGPGTRLLVL.

The rearrangement joins TRBV7-8 to TRBJ2-3; no definite D call. With 6 bases removed from V and 0 bases from J, the gap between germline ends came to 13 bases. Germline-derived CDR1 and CDR2 are SGHVS and FQNEAQ. This CDR3 comprises 15 residues. The CDR3 DNA follows: TGTGCCAGCAGACCATCTCAGCAAAGCACAGATACGCAGTATTTT. Its protein product is CASRPSQQSTDTQYF.

The J gene is TRBJ2-6, the V gene TRBV30; tentative D call: TRBD1 (6 bases). Germline lookup yields CDR1 GTSNPN and CDR2 SVGIG (reference sequence). The CDR3 is 16 residues long. Trimming pared 5 bases from V and 2 bases from J, leaving 16 bases between. CDR3 bases: TGTGCCTGGCTACGACAGGTCCGTACTGGGGCCAACGTCCTGACTTTC. This translates into CAWLRQVRTGANVLTF.

V gene TRBV28 combines with J gene TRBJ1-1; D might be TRBD1 (5 bases). CDR3 length equals 14 residues. The V end was cut by 2 bases, the J end by 10 bases, with 17 bases between. Germline V gene data show CDR1 as MDHEN and CDR2 as SYDVKM. The CDR3 is CASSLGDSFKGAFF. The CDR3 DNA reads as TGTGCCAGCAGTTTAGGGGACTCCTTTAAGGGAGCTTTCTTT.

The V gene is TRBV7-9, the J gene TRBJ2-3; 7 nucleotides align to TRBD2. Per the germline V gene, CDR1 is SEHNR and CDR2 is FQNEAQ (reference sequence). CDR3 length: 15 amino acids. V was pared by 4 bases and J by 4 bases, with 8 bases of the junction left unmatched. CDR3 in DNA: TGTGCCAGCAGCTCCGGAGCGGGGATAGCAGATACGCAGTATTTT. Translation gives CASSSGAGIADTQYF.

The chain is built from TRBV9 and TRBJ2-4, with 9 bases identical to TRBD2. Germline CDR1 and CDR2: SGDLS and YYNGEE. The length of the CDR3 is 19 residues. After removal of 0 bases from V and 2 bases from J, the junction contained 12 bases not matched to a gene. Here the CDR3 DNA reads TGTGCCAGCAGCGTAGAGAGCGGGGGGCACCCCGGGACCAAAAACATTCAGTACTTC. Translation: CASSVESGGHPGTKNIQYF.

The CDR3 loop is CASSFSLGNTIYF. CDR3 nucleotides: TGTGCCAGCAGTTTCTCCCTTGGAAACACCATATATTTT. This sequence joins TRBV12-3 or TRBV12-4 and TRBJ1-3; D is unresolved. V dropped 3 bases and J dropped 3 bases, with 6 bases sitting between them. CDR3 size: 13 residues.

The chain employs TRBV7-2 and TRBJ2-2; 7 bases are shared with TRBD2. This CDR3 comprises 15 residues. Germline trimming cut 5 bases from V and 6 bases from J; bases unmatched to any gene: 9. The germline V gene has CDR1 SGHTA and CDR2 FQGNSA. The CDR3: CASSEDGGRSGELFF. CDR3 sequence (DNA): TGTGCCAGCAGCGAGGACGGGGGGAGGTCCGGGGAGCTGTTTTTT. The entire variable domain, with the rest obtained from reference TRBV7-2 and TRBJ2-2, is as follows: GAGVSQSPSNKVTEKGKDVELRCDPISGHTALYWYRQSLGQGLEFLIYFQGNSAPDKSGLPSDRFSAERTGGSVSTLTIQRTQQEDSAVYLCASSEDGGRSGELFFGEGSRLTVL.

The rearrangement links TRBV9 to TRBJ1-6; TRBD1 agrees at 7 bases. V dropped 4 bases and J dropped 12; count of bases not matched to a gene: 13. The CDR3 totals 15 residues. Looked up from germline, CDR1 is SGDLS and CDR2 is YYNGEE. In DNA form, the CDR3 reads TGTGCCAGCAGCCCAATGACAGGGATCGGAGAACCCCTCCACTTT. Translation gives CASSPMTGIGEPLHF. Looking up the rest from reference TRBV9 and TRBJ1-6 gives the full variable domain: DSGVTQTPKHLITATGQRVTLRCSPRSGDLSVYWYQQSLDQGLQFLIQYYNGEERAKGNILERFSAQQFPDLHSELNLSSLELGDSALYFCASSPMTGIGEPLHFGNGTRLTVT.

This chain links TRBV28 with TRBJ1-5; D unresolved. Trimming took off 7 bases at V and 9 bases at J, with 16 bases between the two ends. CDR1 MDHEN and CDR2 SYDVKM come from the germline V gene. The CDR3 loop spans 13 amino acids. The CDR3: CASKDPGPGPQHF. CDR3 DNA: TGTGCCAGCAAGGACCCCGGGCCCGGGCCCCAGCATTTT.

This chain joins TRBV11-2 and TRBJ1-6; a possible D gene is TRBD1 (6 bases). V lost 5 bases, J lost 9 bases, and 17 bases lay in between. This CDR3 contains 15 residues. Germline assignment: CDR1 SGHAT and CDR2 FQNNGV. The CDR3 coding sequence is TGTGCCAGCAGCGAACGAAGGGGGTGGGTTTCACCCCTCCACTTT. The encoded protein is CASSERRGWVSPLHF.

In this sample, this clone turned up once. The CDR3 region is CASSPGRSSPLHF. Written as DNA, the CDR3 is TGTGCCAGCAGTCCGGGACGGAGTTCACCCCTCCACTTT. This sequence joins TRBV27 and TRBJ1-6; D may be TRBD1 (5 bases). Germline CDR1 and CDR2: MNHEY and SMNVEV (reference sequence). Trimming removed 5 bases at V and 9 bases at J, with 11 bases between. The CDR3 has 13 residues.

With regard to this clone: A read error may account for a junction end that differs from germline. The rearrangement uses TRBV7-8 and TRBJ1-3; perhaps TRBD1 as D (6 bases). Per the germline V gene, CDR1 is SGHVS and CDR2 is FQNEAQ. The CDR3 extends over 15 amino acids. Written as DNA, the CDR3 is TGTGCCAGCAGATTAGGGGGGAGCTCTGGAAACACCATATATTTT. This sequence encodes CASRLGGSSGNTIYF.

The V and J genes are TRBV6-9 and TRBJ1-1, with D possibly being TRBD1 (6 bases). V was cut by 3 bases and J by 0 bases, with 8 bases left in between. This CDR3 region has 14 residues. CDR1 is MNHGY, CDR2 SVAAGI, per germline. Here the CDR3 reads CASSYRGMNTEAFF. Here the CDR3 DNA reads TGTGCCAGCAGTTACAGGGGCATGAACACTGAAGCTTTCTTT.

The chain combines TRBV27 with TRBJ2-7, with D perhaps TRBD1 (6 bases). Deletions cut 5 bases from V and 2 bases from J, with 16 bases between. This CDR3 contains 15 residues. CDR1 is MNHEY and CDR2 is SMNVEV in the germline V gene (reference sequence). The CDR3 sequence is CASSARRGPTYEQYF. CDR3 nucleotides: TGTGCCAGCAGTGCCCGCAGGGGTCCCACCTACGAGCAGTACTTC.

This chain uses TRBV5-1 with TRBJ1-4, with D possibly being TRBD1 (5 bases). This CDR3 spans 15 amino acids. In germline, CDR1 is SGHRS, CDR2 YFSETQ. Trimming removed 5 bases from V and 11 bases from J, with 22 bases in between. The CDR3: CASRRYRSRSGKLFF. Here the CDR3 DNA reads TGCGCCAGCAGGCGATACAGGTCTCGTAGTGGGAAACTGTTTTTT.

The V gene is TRBV6-5, the J gene TRBJ2-3, with 9 bases matching TRBD2. The CDR3 is 16 residues long. After removal of 4 bases from V and 5 bases from J, the junction contained 10 bases not matched to a gene. The germline CDR1 and CDR2 sequences are MNHEY and SVGAGI. The CDR3 is CASSSSPSGTGDTQYF. The DNA for the CDR3 is TGTGCCAGCAGTTCCTCTCCTAGCGGGACCGGAGATACGCAGTATTTT.

CDR3 region: CASTPDRGPDYGYTF. DNA for the CDR3: TGCGCCAGCACCCCAGACAGGGGGCCGGACTATGGCTACACCTTC. The chain joins TRBV10-2 to TRBJ1-2, with 10 positions matching TRBD1. The CDR3 totals 15 residues. Germline V lookup: CDR1 WSHSY, CDR2 SAAADI. V lost 7 bases to trimming and J lost 3 bases; unmatched junction nucleotides: 8.

V gene TRBV3-1 (or the pseudogene TRBV3-2) combines with J gene TRBJ1-5; unclear D gene. The V gene's germline CDR1 is LGHDT and CDR2 YNNKEL (reference sequence). V lost 0 bases to trimming and J lost 8 bases, with 8 bases between them. This CDR3 has 13 residues. Here the CDR3 DNA reads TGTGCCAGCAGCCAAGAAAGGGATGAGCCCCAGCATTTT. It is translated as CASSQERDEPQHF.

This clone was counted a single time. The junction does not match germline at one end; this may be a read error. The chain employs TRBV10-3 and TRBJ1-1; a possible D gene is TRBD1 (5 bases). This CDR3 is 14 amino acids long. CDR1 and CDR2 from the germline V gene are ENHRY and SYGVKD. The CDR3 here is CATSIVTPGTEAFF. The CDR3 DNA follows: TGTGCCACCAGTATAGTAACCCCAGGGACTGAAGCTTTCTTT.

This sequence joins TRBV19 and TRBJ1-5, with D perhaps TRBD1 (6 bases). V lost 5 bases, J lost 4 bases, and 27 bases lay in between. This CDR3 has 19 residues. Germline V lookup: CDR1 LNHDA, CDR2 SQIVND (reference sequence). CDR3 nucleotides: TGTGCCAGTAGTTATCCGCTACAGGGCTCAAATAGACTTAATCAGCCCCAGCATTTT. The encoded protein is CASSYPLQGSNRLNQPQHF.

V usage is TRBV11-2 and J usage is TRBJ2-7; D remains ambiguous. The V end lost 3 bases, the J end lost 5 bases, and 5 bases lay between the germline ends. The CDR3 sequence is 11 residues long. Germline V gene sequence: CDR1 SGHAT, CDR2 FQNNGV. The CDR3, as DNA: TGTGCCAGCAGCTTGGGAAACGAGCAGTACTTC. Translating gives CASSLGNEQYF.

The chain links TRBV18 to TRBJ2-7; D is perhaps TRBD1 (6 bases). CDR3 length: 15 amino acids. The germline V gene encodes CDR1 KGHSH and CDR2 LQKENI. Trimming shortened V by 6 bases and J by 3 bases, and 18 bases separated the two germline ends. The CDR3 coding sequence is TGTGCCAGCTCTGCCGACAGGAACCAATTCTACGAGCAGTACTTC. This sequence encodes CASSADRNQFYEQYF.

The chain links TRBV7-2 to TRBJ2-7, with a tentative D call TRBD1 (5 bases). This CDR3 has 14 residues. Between the trimmed V and J ends, which lost 0 bases and 3 bases, there was a span of 9 bases. Germline CDR1 and CDR2: SGHTA and FQGNSA. CDR3 region: CASSLARQSYEQYF. The CDR3 nucleotides are TGTGCCAGCAGCTTAGCGAGACAGAGCTACGAGCAGTACTTC.

The rearrangement links TRBV11-2 to TRBJ1-1, with D possibly matching TRBD1 (5 bases). This CDR3 is built from 14 residues. Trimming removed 6 bases at V and 1 base at J, with 12 bases between. Germline values: CDR1 SGHAT, CDR2 FQNNGV. The CDR3 region is CASSPPTGNTEAFF. The DNA of the CDR3 is TGTGCCAGCAGTCCCCCAACAGGGAACACTGAAGCTTTCTTT.

This chain connects TRBV6-8 to TRBJ1-5; weak D call: TRBD1 (6 bases). CDR3 length equals 15 residues. Germline V gene data show CDR1 as MNHGY and CDR2 as SAAAGT. Trimming removed 6 bases at V and 0 bases at J, with 12 bases between. CDR3 loop: CASSTGSYSNQPQHF. As DNA, the CDR3 is TGTGCCAGCAGCACAGGGAGCTATAGCAATCAGCCCCAGCATTTT.